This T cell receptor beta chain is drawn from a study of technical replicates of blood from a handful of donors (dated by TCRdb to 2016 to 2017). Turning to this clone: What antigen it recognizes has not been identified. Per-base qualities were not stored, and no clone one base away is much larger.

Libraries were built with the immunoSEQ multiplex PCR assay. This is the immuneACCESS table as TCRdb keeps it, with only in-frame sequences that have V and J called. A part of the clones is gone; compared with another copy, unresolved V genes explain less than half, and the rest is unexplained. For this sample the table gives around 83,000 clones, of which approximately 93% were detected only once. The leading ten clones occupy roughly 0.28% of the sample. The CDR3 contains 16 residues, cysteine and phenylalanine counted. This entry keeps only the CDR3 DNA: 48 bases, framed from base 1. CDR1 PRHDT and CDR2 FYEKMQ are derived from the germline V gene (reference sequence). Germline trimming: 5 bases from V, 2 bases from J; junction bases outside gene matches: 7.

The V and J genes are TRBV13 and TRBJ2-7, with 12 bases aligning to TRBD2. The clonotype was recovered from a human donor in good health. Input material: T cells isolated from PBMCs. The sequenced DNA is TGTGCCAGCAGCGGCTGGACTAGCGGGGAGCCCTACGAGCAGTACTTC. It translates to CASSGWTSGEPYEQYF.